This TCR beta chain was recovered during a study of T cell repertoires in cytomegalovirus infection. Study context: Shared public TCR beta signatures pointed to both CMV infection and a matching HLA type. Study-wide results and caveats: It was HLA-C-restricted CMV-specific TCR beta clonotypes that dominated the response ex vivo.

About this clonotype: Its antigen is as yet unknown.

MiXCR, applied by TCRdb to the reads, yields one record per CDR3 protein. There are about 600,000 distinct CDR3 sequences in the sample; roughly a quarter occur only once, and roughly 8% lies in the top ten. The CDR3 is 16 amino acids. J lost 12 bases, V lost 2 bases, and 11 bases had no gene match. Looked up from germline, CDR1 is MNHEY and CDR2 is SVGAGI. The genes are TRBV6-5 and TRBJ1-6; 9 nucleotides match TRBD1. The specimen was CD8+ T cells from PBMCs. The sequence was obtained from a human donor in good health (CMV status not recorded). Some clones in this sample may be carry-over from other donors' samples. The CDR3 protein is CASSYGHGRDREPLHF. The CDR3 DNA reads as TGTGCCAGCAGTTACGGCCATGGTCGGGACAGGGAACCCCTCCACTTT.